This is a list of T cell receptor beta chains from one sample in a study of shared clonotypes between healthy human individuals. Using immunoSEQ multiplex PCR, the repertoire was profiled, and TCRdb retains in-frame clones only, with some absent. The table records 2 million to 2.5 million clones, 95% of them present only once. Material: naive CD4+ T cells sorted from blood. The receptors originated from a man between 18 and 35 years old in good health. The CDR3 runs from the conserved cysteine through the conserved F or W. Fields, in order: V gene, CDR3 length, clone size, J gene, D gene, CDR3 protein, CDR3 DNA. A D gene is named only where the DNA matches it firmly. Expanded clones are given a class, and other clones once, few, many or no size at all.

>TRBV4-1|17|-|TRBJ1-6|-
CASSHYLVPGYNSPLHF
TGCGCCAGCAGCCATTATCTGGTACCGGGGTATAATTCACCCCTCCACTTT
>TRBV5-8|14|-|TRBJ1-3|-
CASSLYQGGNTIYF
TGTGCCAGCAGCTTGTACCAGGGAGGAAACACCATATATTTT
>TRBV5-1|14|-|TRBJ2-3|-
CASSLITGSDTQYF
TGCGCCAGCAGCCTTATCACAGGGTCGGATACGCAGTATTTT
>TRBV5-4|13|-|TRBJ2-7|-
CASSTQSDYEQYF
TGTGCCAGCAGCACTCAGTCCGACTACGAGCAGTACTTC
>TRBV5-1|16|-|TRBJ2-5|TRBD1
CASSPATGGQYETQYF
TGCGCCAGCAGCCCCGCGACAGGGGGCCAGTATGAGACCCAGTACTTC
>TRBV6-6|14|-|TRBJ1-4|TRBD1
CASTRQGFNEKLFF
TGTGCCAGCACCCGACAGGGATTTAATGAAAAACTGTTTTTT
>TRBV2|15|-|TRBJ2-1|-
CASSEWDPGYNEQFF
TGTGCCAGCAGTGAATGGGACCCAGGATACAATGAGCAGTTCTTC
>TRBV18|12|-|TRBJ2-5|-
CASSPPEETQYF
TGTGCCAGCTCACCACCCGAAGAGACCCAGTACTTC
>TRBV27|14|-|TRBJ2-2|-
CASRRDLNTGELFF
TGTGCCAGCAGACGGGACCTCAACACCGGGGAGCTGTTTTTT
>TRBV5-1|14|-|TRBJ2-2|TRBD2
CASRSGGNTGELFF
TGCGCCAGCAGGAGCGGGGGGAACACCGGGGAGCTGTTTTTT
>TRBV30|11|-|TRBJ2-1|TRBD1
CASGTGNEQFF
TGTGCCTCCGGGACAGGGAATGAGCAGTTCTTC
>TRBV2|14|-|TRBJ2-7|-
CASSTGRPAYEQYF
TGTGCCAGCAGTACGGGGAGACCCGCCTACGAGCAGTACTTC
>TRBV10-1|15|-|TRBJ1-2|-
CASRAGGRPSDGYTF
TGCGCCAGCAGGGCTGGTGGCAGGCCTAGCGATGGCTACACCTTC
>TRBV25-1|15|-|TRBJ1-4|-
CASSEWGRTNEKLFF
TGTGCCAGCAGTGAGTGGGGTAGAACTAATGAAAAACTGTTTTTT
>TRBV7-3|16|-|TRBJ2-5|-
CASSLTRTAAQETQYF
TGTGCCAGCAGCTTAACGCGCACAGCCGCTCAAGAGACCCAGTACTTC
>TRBV5-1|15|-|TRBJ2-5|-
CASSLEAGERETQYF
TGCGCCAGCAGCTTGGAGGCAGGGGAGAGAGAGACCCAGTACTTC
>TRBV5-1|14|-|TRBJ2-1|-
CASSFLSSYNEQFF
TGCGCCAGCAGCTTCTTAAGCTCCTACAATGAGCAGTTCTTC
>TRBV10-3|16|once|TRBJ2-3|TRBD2
CAISASSGGSTDTQYF
TGTGCCATCAGTGCATCTAGCGGGGGGTCCACAGATACGCAGTATTTT
>TRBV5-6|15|-|TRBJ1-6|TRBD1
CASSYRDRANSPLHF
TGTGCCAGCAGCTACAGGGACAGGGCTAATTCACCCCTCCACTTT
>TRBV4-1|15|once|TRBJ1-1|-
CASSQPGHANTEAFF
TGCGCCAGCAGCCAACCGGGACATGCGAACACTGAAGCTTTCTTT
>TRBV20-1|11|-|TRBJ1-1|-
CSARMGIEAFF
TGCAGTGCTAGGATGGGGATTGAAGCTTTCTTT
>TRBV2|11|-|TRBJ1-4|-
CASSDEGTLFF
TGTGCCAGCAGTGATGAGGGAACACTGTTTTTT
>TRBV7-9|13|-|TRBJ2-5|-
CASSLAGVETQYF
TGTGCCAGCAGCTTAGCGGGGGTGGAGACCCAGTACTTC
>TRBV11-2|11|-|TRBJ1-1|-
CASSLTGRAFF
TGTGCCAGCAGCTTAACAGGCCGCGCTTTCTTT
>TRBV6-5|15|-|TRBJ2-1|TRBD1
CASSYSRQGVYEQFF
TGTGCCAGCAGTTACTCGAGACAGGGGGTTTATGAGCAGTTCTTC
>TRBV30|11|-|TRBJ2-7|-
CAWGPDGEQYF
TGTGCCTGGGGGCCAGATGGGGAGCAGTACTTC
>TRBV13|17|-|TRBJ2-2|TRBD1
CASSVFIDRGHPGELFF
TGTGCCAGCAGCGTTTTTATCGACAGGGGGCATCCCGGGGAGCTGTTTTTT
>TRBV11-2|14|-|TRBJ2-2|-
CASRQIENTGELFF
TGTGCCAGTCGACAGATTGAGAACACCGGGGAGCTGTTTTTT